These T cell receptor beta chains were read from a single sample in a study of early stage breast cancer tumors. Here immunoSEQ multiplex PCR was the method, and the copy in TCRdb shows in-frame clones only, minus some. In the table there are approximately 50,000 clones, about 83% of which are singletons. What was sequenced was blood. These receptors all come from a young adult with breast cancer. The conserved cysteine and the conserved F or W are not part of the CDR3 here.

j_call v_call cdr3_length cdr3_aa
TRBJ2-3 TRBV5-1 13 ASSWRTSGSNTQY
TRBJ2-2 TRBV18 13 ASSPETVNTGELF
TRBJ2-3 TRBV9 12 ASTGGGTTDTQY
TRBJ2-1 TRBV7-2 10 ASSSDWGEQF
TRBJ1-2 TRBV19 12 ASSIRGSGYGYT
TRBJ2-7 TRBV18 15 ASSPPQAASGNYEQY
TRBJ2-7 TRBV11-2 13 ASSLEVGPHYEQY
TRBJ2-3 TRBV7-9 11 ASSSRSPDTQY
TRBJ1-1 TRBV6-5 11 ASSYRLNTEAF
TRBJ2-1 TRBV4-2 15 ASSQLSTGSRYNEQF
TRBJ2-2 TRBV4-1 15 ASRPLGLAGGAGELF
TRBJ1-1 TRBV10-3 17 AISEPTRTGHLGLTEAF
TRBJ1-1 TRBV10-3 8 AGIGRTAF
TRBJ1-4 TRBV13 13 ASSSPDILNEKLF
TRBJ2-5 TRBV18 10 ASSPQGETQY
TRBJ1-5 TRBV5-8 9 ASGLNQPQH
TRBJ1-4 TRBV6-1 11 ASSEQGFEKLF
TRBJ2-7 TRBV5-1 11 ASSPDTAYEQY
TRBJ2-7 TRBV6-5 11 ASSWGRGDEQY
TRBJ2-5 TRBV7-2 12 ASSLGSGGETQY
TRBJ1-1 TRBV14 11 ASSHGGTVEAF
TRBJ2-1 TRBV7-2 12 ASSPLRGYNEQF
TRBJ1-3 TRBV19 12 ASSIALGGNTIY
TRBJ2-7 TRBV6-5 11 ASSPDSLSEQY
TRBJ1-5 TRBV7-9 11 ASSLAQAQPQH